The 8 T cell receptor beta chains below come from one sample, sequenced in a study of identical twins (dated by TCRdb to the mid-2010s). Library prep was done by 5' RACE. Sequencer: Illumina HiSeq 2000. TCRdb handled the public reads itself, with Q25 trimming in fastp and clone calling in MiXCR, and kept productive beta chains. Each entry is one CDR3 protein sequence, shown with its most common DNA and genes. This sample gives approximately 150,000 distinct CDR3 sequences in total; roughly 3.5% of them show up just once. Clones ranked in the top ten supply 8.1% of the sample. Sequenced sample: memory T cells sorted from blood. The cell subset or site label for this specimen denotes: CD45RO+ enriched T cells. These receptors came from a man younger than 30 in good health.

As for this clonotype: A much larger clonotype is one base distant, so this may be a read error. V usage is TRBV11-2 and J usage is TRBJ2-1; no clear D. CDR1 and CDR2 (germline): SGHAT, FQNNGV. The CDR3 consists of 14 residues. Trimming removed 11 bases at V and 0 bases at J, with 14 bases between. The CDR3 DNA is TGTGCCGGCTCTCGGGCGGACTCCTACAATGAGCAGTTCTTC. This sequence encodes CAGSRADSYNEQFF.

This clonotype was observed many times. This chain uses TRBV3-1 with TRBJ1-2; D is possibly TRBD1 (5 bases). The CDR3 has 15 residues. Germline assignment: CDR1 LGHDT and CDR2 YNNKEL (reference sequence). Deletions cut 4 bases from V and 6 bases from J, with 18 bases between. The CDR3 here is CASSRNQVIGDGYTF. The CDR3, as DNA: TGTGCCAGCAGCCGAAACCAGGTGATAGGGGATGGCTACACCTTC.

This clonotype was counted at least ten times. The J gene is TRBJ2-3, the V gene TRBV20-1, with 9 bases aligning to TRBD2. V was pared by 6 bases and J by 4 bases, with 8 bases of the junction left unmatched. Germline-derived CDR1 and CDR2 are DFQATT and SNEGSKA (reference sequence). This CDR3 region has 14 residues. CDR3 coding DNA: TGCAGTGCAACCGGGACTAGCATGGCAGATACGCAGTATTTT. This translates into CSATGTSMADTQYF.

This clonotype was seen many times. The chain combines TRBV7-2 with TRBJ1-4, with D maybe TRBD1 (6 bases). Trimming removed 0 bases at V and 4 bases at J, with 6 bases between. Germline V gene sequence: CDR1 SGHTA, CDR2 FQGNSA. CDR3 length equals 14 residues. CDR3 sequence: CASSLAGGNEKLFF. CDR3 sequence (DNA): TGTGCCAGCAGCTTAGCAGGGGGTAATGAAAAACTGTTTTTT.

This clonotype was counted between two and nine times. The chain joins TRBV28 to TRBJ2-7; TRBD1 agrees at 8 bases. CDR1 and CDR2 (germline): MDHEN, SYDVKM. The CDR3 sequence is 15 residues long. V shed 4 bases and J 5 bases; nucleotides not matched to a gene: 10. The CDR3 coding sequence is TGTGCCAGCAGTTGGTCCCTGGACAGGGCCCACGAGCAGTACTTC. Translation gives CASSWSLDRAHEQYF.

In its sample, this clonotype was seen many times. This chain joins TRBV9 and TRBJ2-1; tentative D call: TRBD2 (6 bases). This CDR3 region has 14 residues. Germline V gene data show CDR1 as SGDLS and CDR2 as YYNGEE. Trimming shortened V by 3 bases and J by 9 bases, and 16 bases separated the two germline ends. For the CDR3, the DNA is TGTGCCAGCAGCGCTACCTCGGACGGGGGTGAGCAGTTCTTC. This translates into CASSATSDGGEQFF.

V gene TRBV9 combines with J gene TRBJ2-5; 9 nucleotides line up with TRBD2. CDR1 is SGDLS, CDR2 YYNGEE, per germline. This CDR3 contains 15 residues. The junction had 4 bases not matched to a gene; V was cut back by 2 bases and J by 2 bases. CDR3 loop: CASSVMTSGQETQYF. CDR3 DNA: TGTGCCAGCAGCGTGATGACTAGCGGACAAGAGACCCAGTACTTC.

With respect to this clonotype: A much larger clone differs by one base, so this may be a read error. The chain has TRBV20-1 and TRBJ2-1; 8 nucleotides align to TRBD2. CDR1 is DFQATT, CDR2 SNEGSKA, per germline (reference sequence). The CDR3 contains 15 residues. CDR3 DNA: TGCAGTGCTAGGCTCTTCGCGGGAGGTGGCAATGAGCAGATCTTC. It is translated as CSARLFAGGGNEQIF.